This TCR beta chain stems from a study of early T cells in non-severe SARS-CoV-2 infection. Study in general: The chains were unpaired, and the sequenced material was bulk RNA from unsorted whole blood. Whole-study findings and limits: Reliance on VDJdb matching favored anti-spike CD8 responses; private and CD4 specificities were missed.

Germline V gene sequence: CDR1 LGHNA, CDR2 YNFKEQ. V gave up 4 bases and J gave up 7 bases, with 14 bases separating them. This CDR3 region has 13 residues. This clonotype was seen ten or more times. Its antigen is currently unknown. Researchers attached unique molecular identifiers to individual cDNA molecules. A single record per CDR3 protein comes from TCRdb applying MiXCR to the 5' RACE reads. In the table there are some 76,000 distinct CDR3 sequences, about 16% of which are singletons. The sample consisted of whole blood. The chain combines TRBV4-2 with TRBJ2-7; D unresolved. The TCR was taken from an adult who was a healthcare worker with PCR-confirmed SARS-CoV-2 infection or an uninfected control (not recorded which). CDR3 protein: CASSPPREAEQYF. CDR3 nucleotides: TGTGCCAGCAGCCCACCTCGTGAGGCAGAGCAGTACTTC.